These T cell receptor beta chains were read from a single sample in a study of cytomegalovirus exposure and HLA in healthy donors. Here immunoSEQ multiplex PCR was the method, and the copy in TCRdb shows in-frame clones only, minus some. Seen here are under 150,000 clones, 80% to 85% observed once, and the top ten hold 0.95% to 1.5%. The sample comprised PBMCs. Receptors originate from a boy aged 10-17 years in good health and CMV-seronegative. Both conserved end residues are part of each CDR3. D genes are given only for firm matches. Clone size, where shown, is once, few, many, or a class for clones that have expanded.

v_call	d_call	cdr3_length	j_call	clone_size	cdr3_aa	cdr3_nt
TRBV19	-	14	TRBJ2-2	once	CASRPGVIAGELFF	TGTGCCAGTAGACCAGGGGTAATTGCCGGGGAGCTGTTTTTT
TRBV30	TRBD1	17	TRBJ1-6	-	CAWSVTTGGYHNSPLHF	TGTGCCTGGAGTGTTACGACAGGGGGCTACCATAATTCACCCCTCCACTTT
TRBV30	TRBD1	18	TRBJ1-4	-	CAWSVNYRDRVANEKLFF	TGTGCCTGGAGCGTAAACTACCGGGACAGGGTTGCTAATGAAAAACTGTTTTTT
TRBV6-5	TRBD2	15	TRBJ2-7	once	CASSFQFSGSYEQYF	TGTGCCAGCAGTTTCCAATTTAGCGGGAGTTACGAGCAGTACTTC
TRBV30	-	13	TRBJ1-1	few	CAWSVGGNTEAFF	TGTGCCTGGAGTGTCGGAGGGAACACTGAAGCTTTCTTT
TRBV7-6	TRBD2	14	TRBJ2-5	-	CASSPFGRDETQYF	TGTGCCAGCAGCCCCTTCGGGAGGGACGAGACCCAGTACTTC
TRBV7-2	TRBD2	17	TRBJ2-1	-	CASSWTAAGGSYNEQFF	TGTGCCAGCAGCTGGACAGCAGCGGGAGGCTCATACAATGAGCAGTTCTTC
TRBV2	TRBD2	16	TRBJ2-7	-	CASSGTVTSGSYEQYF	TGTGCCAGCAGTGGAACTGTAACTAGCGGCTCCTACGAGCAGTACTTC
TRBV7-9	-	14	TRBJ2-7	-	CASSSTGSSYEQYF	TGTGCCAGCAGCTCTACAGGGAGCTCCTACGAGCAGTACTTC
TRBV5-8	TRBD1	16	TRBJ1-3	once	CASSLRGTGGGNTIYF	TGTGCCAGCAGCTTGAGAGGGACAGGGGGCGGAAACACCATATATTTT
TRBV27	-	11	TRBJ2-7	-	CASTPPVKQYF	TGTGCCAGCACCCCCCCCGTAAAGCAGTACTTC
TRBV2	-	15	TRBJ1-1	-	CASSEAGQWNTEAFF	TGTGCCAGCAGTGAAGCGGGACAATGGAACACTGAAGCTTTCTTT
TRBV7-9	-	13	TRBJ2-1	-	CASSDEPRNEQFF	TGTGCCAGCTCCGACGAGCCCAGGAATGAGCAGTTCTTC
TRBV2	-	14	TRBJ2-7	-	CASSDVTGHYEQYF	TGTGCCAGCAGTGACGTGACAGGCCACTACGAGCAGTACTTC
TRBV6-5	TRBD2	16	TRBJ2-1	-	CASSYAGGRTYNEQFF	TGTGCCAGCAGTTACGCGGGAGGCAGAACCTACAATGAGCAGTTCTTC
TRBV6-6	-	14	TRBJ1-5	-	CASSRDRMVQPQHF	TGTGCCAGCAGCCGCGACAGGATGGTTCAGCCCCAGCATTTT
TRBV6-5	TRBD2	16	TRBJ2-4	-	CASSYGGRGAKNIQYF	TGTGCCAGCAGTTACGGAGGGAGGGGAGCCAAAAACATTCAGTACTTC
TRBV4-1	TRBD2	15	TRBJ2-1	-	CASSWWEGQNNEQFF	TGCGCCAGCAGCTGGTGGGAGGGCCAGAACAATGAGCAGTTCTTC
TRBV5-1	-	15	TRBJ1-2	-	CASSLLSGSFDGYTF	TGCGCCAGCAGCCTTCTATCGGGATCGTTTGATGGCTACACCTTC
TRBV7-9	-	14	TRBJ2-5	-	CASSLSVDQETQYF	TGTGCCAGCAGCTTATCGGTCGACCAAGAGACCCAGTACTTC
TRBV7-2	TRBD2	17	TRBJ2-1	once	CASSQGRLAKSYNEQFF	TGTGCCAGCAGCCAAGGGAGACTAGCAAAGTCCTACAATGAGCAGTTCTTC
TRBV10-2	TRBD2	16	TRBJ2-3	-	CASSDLSGMGPDTQYF	TGCGCCAGCAGTGACCTTAGCGGGATGGGGCCAGATACGCAGTATTTT
TRBV27	TRBD1	13	TRBJ2-5	-	CASSHRGFETQYF	TGTGCCAGCAGTCACAGGGGTTTCGAGACCCAGTACTTC
TRBV6-6	-	15	TRBJ2-3	-	CASTLTSGSTDTQYF	TGTGCCAGCACTTTAACTAGTGGAAGTACAGATACGCAGTATTTT
TRBV5-4	TRBD1	13	TRBJ1-3	-	CASSSQGGNTIYF	TGTGCCAGCAGCTCACAGGGGGGGAACACCATATATTTT
TRBV10-1	-	19	TRBJ1-1	-	CASSESWARGRDGDTEAFF	TGCGCCAGCAGTGAGTCGTGGGCCAGGGGCCGCGACGGAGACACTGAAGCTTTCTTT
TRBV4-1	TRBD2	15	TRBJ2-1	-	CASSQEIGRNDEQFF	TGCGCCAGCAGCCAAGAAATCGGGAGGAACGATGAGCAGTTCTTC
TRBV5-4	TRBD2	17	TRBJ2-1	once	CASRGGWSGTSAHEQFF	TGTGCCAGCAGGGGGGGATGGAGCGGGACGTCTGCCCATGAGCAGTTCTTC
TRBV5-6	-	14	TRBJ2-1	-	CASSGLGGSGEQFF	TGTGCCAGCAGCGGCCTAGGGGGATCGGGTGAGCAGTTCTTC
TRBV10-3	-	15	TRBJ2-7	once	CAIRGSAVGSYEQYF	TGTGCCATCAGGGGGAGTGCAGTTGGCTCCTACGAGCAGTACTTC
TRBV10-1	-	16	TRBJ2-3	-	CASSHAGSSSTDTQYF	TGCGCCAGCAGTCACGCAGGGTCTTCTAGCACAGATACGCAGTATTTT
TRBV5-1	-	14	TRBJ1-1	-	CASSLAAENTEAFF	TGCGCCAGCAGCTTGGCTGCAGAGAACACTGAAGCTTTCTTT
TRBV9	-	16	TRBJ2-1	-	CASSAAGKLGYNEQFF	TGTGCCAGCAGCGCCGCCGGGAAGCTTGGCTACAATGAGCAGTTCTTC
TRBV6-1	-	15	TRBJ2-7	-	CASSARGALSYEQYF	TGTGCCAGCAGCGCCAGGGGCGCACTCTCCTACGAGCAGTACTTC
TRBV11-2	-	15	TRBJ1-2	-	CASSSLVTANYGYTF	TGTGCCAGCAGCTCCCTCGTTACGGCTAACTATGGCTACACCTTC
TRBV5-1	-	15	TRBJ2-7	-	CASSSSVPISYEQYF	TGCGCCAGCAGCTCTAGCGTTCCGATATCCTACGAGCAGTACTTC
TRBV13	TRBD1	14	TRBJ2-7	-	CASSSRDRADEQYF	TGTGCCAGCAGCTCCAGGGACAGGGCGGACGAGCAGTACTTC
TRBV30	-	14	TRBJ1-2	-	CACYLSVAVYGYTF	TGTGCCTGCTACCTTTCCGTGGCGGTCTATGGCTACACCTTC
TRBV5-1	-	16	TRBJ1-1	-	CASSFGIGGLATEAFF	TGCGCCAGCAGCTTTGGTATCGGGGGGCTGGCCACTGAAGCTTTCTTT
TRBV30	-	13	TRBJ1-2	-	CAWTEGGTWGYTF	TGTGCCTGGACCGAGGGGGGGACGTGGGGCTACACCTTC
TRBV15	-	16	TRBJ2-1	-	CATSRDRGFSYNEQFF	TGTGCCACCAGCAGAGATAGGGGGTTTTCCTACAATGAGCAGTTCTTC
TRBV7-6	TRBD2	13	TRBJ2-3	-	CASSERLADTQYF	TGTGCCAGCAGCGAGCGACTAGCGGATACGCAGTATTTT
TRBV7-2	TRBD1	15	TRBJ2-2	-	CASSPDRGGTGELFF	TGTGCCAGCAGCCCGGACAGGGGAGGAACCGGGGAGCTGTTTTTT
TRBV19	TRBD1	17	TRBJ1-5	-	CASSIGGAPGGHQPQHF	TGTGCCAGTAGTATAGGAGGGGCGCCAGGGGGTCATCAGCCCCAGCATTTT
TRBV30	TRBD2	14	TRBJ2-7	-	CAWSCEREIYEQYF	TGTGCCTGGAGTTGCGAGCGGGAGATCTACGAGCAGTACTTC
TRBV10-3	-	13	TRBJ2-5	-	CAISEERVETQYF	TGTGCCATCAGTGAGGAGAGGGTGGAGACCCAGTACTTC
TRBV7-3	TRBD2	15	TRBJ2-5	-	CASSLGGLAEETQYF	TGTGCCAGCAGCTTAGGTGGGCTAGCGGAAGAGACCCAGTACTTC
TRBV30	TRBD2	12	TRBJ2-1	-	CAGSGGYNEQFF	TGTGCTGGTAGCGGGGGGTACAATGAGCAGTTCTTC
TRBV19	TRBD1	14	TRBJ2-7	-	CASSIGTGAHEQYF	TGTGCCAGTAGTATAGGGACAGGGGCCCACGAGCAGTACTTC
TRBV11-2	-	14	TRBJ2-7	-	CASSFGLPAYEQYF	TGTGCCAGCAGCTTTGGGCTTCCTGCCTACGAGCAGTACTTC
TRBV4-2	-	17	TRBJ2-7	-	CASSQVEGGGAGGEQYF	TGTGCCAGCAGCCAAGTAGAGGGTGGGGGGGCTGGAGGCGAGCAGTACTTC